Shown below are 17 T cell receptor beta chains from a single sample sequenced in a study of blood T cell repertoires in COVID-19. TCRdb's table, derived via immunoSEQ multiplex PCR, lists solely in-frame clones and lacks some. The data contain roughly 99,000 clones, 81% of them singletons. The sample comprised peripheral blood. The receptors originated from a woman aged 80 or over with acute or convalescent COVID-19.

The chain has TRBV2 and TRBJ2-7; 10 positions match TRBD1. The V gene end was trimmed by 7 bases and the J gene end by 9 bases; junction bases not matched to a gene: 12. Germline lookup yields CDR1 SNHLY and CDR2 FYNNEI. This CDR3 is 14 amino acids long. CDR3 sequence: CASKKSGQGDLQYF. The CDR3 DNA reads TGTGCCAGCAAAAAGAGCGGACAGGGGGATTTGCAGTACTTC.

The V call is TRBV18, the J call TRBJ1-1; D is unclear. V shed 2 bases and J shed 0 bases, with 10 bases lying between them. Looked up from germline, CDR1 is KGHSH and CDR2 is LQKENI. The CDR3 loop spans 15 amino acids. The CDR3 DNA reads TGTGCCAGCTCACCATATCGCGGGGTGAACACTGAAGCTTTCTTT. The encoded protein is CASSPYRGVNTEAFF.

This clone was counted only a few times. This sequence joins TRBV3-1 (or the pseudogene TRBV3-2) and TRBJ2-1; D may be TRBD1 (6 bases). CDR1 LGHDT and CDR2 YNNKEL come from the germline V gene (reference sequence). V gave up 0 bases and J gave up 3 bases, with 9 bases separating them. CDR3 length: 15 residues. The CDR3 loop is CASSQEAGVYNEQFF. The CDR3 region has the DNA TGTGCCAGCAGCCAAGAAGCAGGGGTCTACAATGAGCAGTTCTTC.

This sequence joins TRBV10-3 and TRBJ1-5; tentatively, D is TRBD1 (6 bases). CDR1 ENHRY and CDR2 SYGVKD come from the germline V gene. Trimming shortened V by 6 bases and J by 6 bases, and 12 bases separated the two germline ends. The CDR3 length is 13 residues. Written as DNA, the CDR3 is TGTGCCATCAGGGGGGGGGCAGGTCAGCCCCAGCATTTT. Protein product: CAIRGGAGQPQHF.

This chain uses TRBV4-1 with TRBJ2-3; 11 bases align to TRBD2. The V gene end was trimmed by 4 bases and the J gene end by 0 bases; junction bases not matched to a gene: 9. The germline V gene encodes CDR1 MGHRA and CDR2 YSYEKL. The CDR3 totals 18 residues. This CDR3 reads CASSPGTLAGASTDTQYF. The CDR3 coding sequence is TGCGCCAGCAGCCCCGGTACACTAGCGGGGGCGAGCACAGATACGCAGTATTTT.

As DNA, the CDR3 is TGTGCCACCAGCAGAGACGTCCTAGGACTCTCTGGAAACACCATATATTTT. Translated, it gives CATSRDVLGLSGNTIYF. The chain has TRBV15 and TRBJ1-3; D unresolved. The germline gives CDR1 LNHNV, CDR2 YYDKDF (reference sequence). The CDR3 sequence is 17 residues long. With 0 bases removed from V and 0 bases from J, the gap between germline ends came to 12 bases.

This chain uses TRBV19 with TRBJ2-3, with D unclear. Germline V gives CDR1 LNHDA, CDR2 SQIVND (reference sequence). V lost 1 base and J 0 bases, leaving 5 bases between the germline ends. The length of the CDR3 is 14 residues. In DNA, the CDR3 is TGTGCCAGTAGTATAGCCGGTAGCACAGATACGCAGTATTTT. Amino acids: CASSIAGSTDTQYF.

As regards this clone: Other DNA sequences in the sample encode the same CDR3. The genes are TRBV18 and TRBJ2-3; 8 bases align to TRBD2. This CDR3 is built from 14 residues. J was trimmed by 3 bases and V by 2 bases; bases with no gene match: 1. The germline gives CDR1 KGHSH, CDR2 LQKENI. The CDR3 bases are TGTGCCAGCTCACCAACGGGAGGGACAGATACGCAGTATTTT. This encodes CASSPTGGTDTQYF.

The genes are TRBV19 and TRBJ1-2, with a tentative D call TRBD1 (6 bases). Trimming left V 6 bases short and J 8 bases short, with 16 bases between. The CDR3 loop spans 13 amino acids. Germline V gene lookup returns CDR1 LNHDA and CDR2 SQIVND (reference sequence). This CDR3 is CASSPGGAPGYTF. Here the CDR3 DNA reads TGTGCCAGTAGCCCGGGGGGCGCGCCAGGCTACACCTTC.

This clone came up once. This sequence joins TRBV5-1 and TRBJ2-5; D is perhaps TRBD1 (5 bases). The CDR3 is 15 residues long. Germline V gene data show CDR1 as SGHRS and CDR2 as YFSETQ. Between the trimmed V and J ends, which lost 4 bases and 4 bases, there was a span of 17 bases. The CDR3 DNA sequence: TGCGCCAGCAGCAAAACCCAGGGTTGGCGAGAGACCCAGTACTTC. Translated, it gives CASSKTQGWRETQYF.

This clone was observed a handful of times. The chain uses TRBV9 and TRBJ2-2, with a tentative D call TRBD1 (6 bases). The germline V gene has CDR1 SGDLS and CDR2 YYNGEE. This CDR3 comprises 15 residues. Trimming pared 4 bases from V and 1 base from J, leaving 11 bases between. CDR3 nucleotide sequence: TGTGCCAGCAGCCTACGGACAGAGAACACCGGGGAGCTGTTTTTT. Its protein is CASSLRTENTGELFF.

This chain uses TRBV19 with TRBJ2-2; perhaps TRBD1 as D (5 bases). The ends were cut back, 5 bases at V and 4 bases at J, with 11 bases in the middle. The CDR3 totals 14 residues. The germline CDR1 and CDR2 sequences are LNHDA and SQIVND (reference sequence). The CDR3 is CASSARTTTGELFF. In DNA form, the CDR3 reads TGTGCCAGTAGTGCCCGGACAACCACCGGGGAGCTGTTTTTT.

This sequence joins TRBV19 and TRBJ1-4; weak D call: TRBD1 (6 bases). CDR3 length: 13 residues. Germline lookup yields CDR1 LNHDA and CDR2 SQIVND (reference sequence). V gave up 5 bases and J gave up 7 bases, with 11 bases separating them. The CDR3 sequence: CASSPTGTEKLFF. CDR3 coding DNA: TGTGCCAGTAGTCCCACAGGGACTGAAAAACTGTTTTTT. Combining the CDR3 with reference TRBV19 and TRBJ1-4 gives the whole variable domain DGGITQSPKYLFRKEGQNVTLSCEQNLNHDAMYWYRQDPGQGLRLIYYSQIVNDFQKGDIAEGYSVSREKKESFPLTVTSAQKNPTAFYLCASSPTGTEKLFFGSGTQLSVL.

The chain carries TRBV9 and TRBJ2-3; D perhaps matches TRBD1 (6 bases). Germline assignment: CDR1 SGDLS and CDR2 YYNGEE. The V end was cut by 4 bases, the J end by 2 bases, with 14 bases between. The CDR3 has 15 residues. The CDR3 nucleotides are TGTGCCAGCAGCCACTCCGGGACATCCACAGATACGCAGTATTTT. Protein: CASSHSGTSTDTQYF.

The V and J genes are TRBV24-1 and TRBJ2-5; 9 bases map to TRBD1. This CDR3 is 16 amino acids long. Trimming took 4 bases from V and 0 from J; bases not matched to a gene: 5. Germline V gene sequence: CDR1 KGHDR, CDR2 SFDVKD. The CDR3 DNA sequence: TGTGCCACCAGTGACTACGGGGACAGGGACCAAGAGACCCAGTACTTC. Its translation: CATSDYGDRDQETQYF.

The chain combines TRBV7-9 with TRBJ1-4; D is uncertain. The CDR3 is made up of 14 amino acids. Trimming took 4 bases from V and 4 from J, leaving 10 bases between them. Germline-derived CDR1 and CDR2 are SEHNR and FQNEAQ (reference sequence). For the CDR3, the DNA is TGTGCCAGCAGCTCAATGGGCGTTAATGAAAAACTGTTTTTT. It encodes CASSSMGVNEKLFF.

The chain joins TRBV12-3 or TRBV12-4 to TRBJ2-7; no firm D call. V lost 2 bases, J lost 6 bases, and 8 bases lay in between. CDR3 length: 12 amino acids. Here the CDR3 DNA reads TGTGCCAGCAGTTTACACGGTTCCGAGCAGTACTTC. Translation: CASSLHGSEQYF.